Listed below are T cell receptor beta chains from one sample, sequenced in a study of somatic mutations in cytotoxic T cells in rheumatoid arthritis. The protocol was immunoSEQ multiplex PCR, while the TCRdb copy is restricted to in-frame clones and leaves out a portion. Here the sample spans about 16,000 clones, approximately 78% being singletons. The sequencing input was CD8+ T cells sorted from blood. Receptors originate from a woman between 50 and 59 years old with rheumatoid arthritis. CDR3s leave out the opening cysteine and the closing phenylalanine or tryptophan. D genes are given only for firm matches.

D	V	J	CDR3
TRBD1	TRBV25-1	TRBJ1-1	ASSDGTGHYKDTEAF
TRBD2	TRBV28	TRBJ2-1	ASSFRAGGFNEQF
-	TRBV4-3	TRBJ2-7	ASSQVAADTSYEQY
TRBD1	TRBV19	TRBJ1-5	ASDRGKGNQPQH
-	TRBV5-1	TRBJ2-3	ANSSGQTSTDTQY
-	TRBV19	TRBJ1-2	ASSIAWETNYGYT
TRBD2	TRBV5-5	TRBJ2-7	ASSLRTSGDSYEQY
TRBD1	TRBV4-1	TRBJ2-7	ASSQELGGQGFMEQY
-	TRBV19	TRBJ2-5	ASSIGGWATQNRAKTQY
-	TRBV5-6	TRBJ2-2	ASSLSRATGELF
TRBD1	TRBV9	TRBJ1-4	ASSGGEGAGEKLF
-	TRBV5-6	TRBJ1-5	ASSLGTNQPQH
TRBD1	TRBV19	TRBJ1-4	ASRHRGSTNEKLF
-	TRBV30	TRBJ2-1	AWRGRGGSYNEQF
-	TRBV28	TRBJ1-4	ASTPGSDPRLF
-	TRBV5-4	TRBJ2-5	ASSLARNQETQY
-	TRBV6-4	TRBJ1-2	ASSDGRASNYGYT
-	TRBV19	TRBJ1-1	ASSWEGASTEAF
-	TRBV29-1	TRBJ1-1	SAQQGSIEAF
-	TRBV5-8	TRBJ1-1	ASSLGREVMNTEAF
TRBD1	TRBV4-1	TRBJ1-2	ASSQDRGPYGYT
TRBD1	TRBV2	TRBJ1-2	ASRGQNYGYT
-	TRBV11-2	TRBJ2-7	ASSLGYGGTPYEQY
-	TRBV5-6	TRBJ2-2	ASSLGQGGTGELF
-	TRBV6-1	TRBJ2-1	ASSDRASSYNEQF
-	TRBV5-4	TRBJ2-7	ASSDRDSNYEQY
-	TRBV11-2	TRBJ2-3	ASSYAGKDTQY
TRBD1	TRBV11-2	TRBJ1-2	ASSLGTGDGYT
TRBD1	TRBV4-1	TRBJ1-5	ASSPGQGFGQPQH
-	TRBV20-1	TRBJ2-5	SGGQRETQY
-	TRBV6-5	TRBJ1-1	ASRTLNTEAF
-	TRBV30	TRBJ1-1	AWSVEWNTEAF
-	TRBV9	TRBJ2-5	ASSVDVQETQY
-	TRBV6-1	TRBJ2-1	ASSEKWSYNEQF
TRBD1	TRBV18	TRBJ2-3	ASSRGQGTDTQY
-	TRBV2	TRBJ1-5	ASSDAYSNQPQH
-	TRBV7-9	TRBJ2-5	ASSLPTGQETQY
-	TRBV7-9	TRBJ2-1	ASSPPSPGWNEQF
-	TRBV7-5	TRBJ1-2	VRSFQSGGACWNYGYT
-	TRBV6-1	TRBJ1-2	ASSDRANYGYT
-	TRBV2	TRBJ1-2	ASSLPGGNYGYT
TRBD2	TRBV10-3	TRBJ2-1	AISDPIAGADNEQF
-	TRBV10-2	TRBJ2-7	ASTAGLSSYEQY
TRBD2	TRBV13	TRBJ2-7	ASSSRLAGGPVSYEQY
-	TRBV6-6	TRBJ2-2	ASSPWTPSNTGELF
-	TRBV7-9	TRBJ2-7	ASSLGGPGSYEQY
-	TRBV6-4	TRBJ2-2	ASSDRLSGGELF
-	TRBV2	TRBJ2-7	ASSEGGGTAYEQY
-	TRBV19	TRBJ1-1	ASCETSNTEAF
TRBD1	TRBV6-1	TRBJ1-2	ASSRRDRVNGYT